Each of the 20 T cell receptor beta chains below was sequenced from the same sample in a study of monozygotic twins with inflammatory bowel disease. From its re-call of the 5' RACE reads, TCRdb lists each CDR3 protein once, without DNA. Its clone listing holds roughly 330,000 distinct CDR3 sequences. Sample: blood. The receptors here all came from a human donor with ulcerative colitis or Crohn's disease, or a healthy co-twin of an affected twin (not recorded which).

V is TRBV7-9 and J is TRBJ2-1; TCRdb's D call of TRBD1 is untestable without DNA. CDR1 and CDR2 (germline): SEHNR, FQNEAQ (reference sequence). The CDR3 contains 14 residues. The CDR3: CASSSPPDYNEQFF.

This chain joins TRBV27 and TRBJ1-1; TCRdb outputs TRBD1, but without DNA this stays unchecked. This CDR3 contains 15 residues. The V gene's germline CDR1 is MNHEY and CDR2 SMNVEV (reference sequence). CDR3 residues: CASSLRGPGKAEAFF.

The chain combines TRBV10-3 with TRBJ2-1; TCRdb outputs TRBD1, but without DNA this stays unchecked. This CDR3 is 12 amino acids long. Germline CDR1 is ENHRY and CDR2 is SYGVKD. This CDR3 reads CAISGVARNRVF.

The rearrangement links TRBV12-3 or TRBV12-4 to TRBJ2-2; TCRdb's D call, TRBD1, is unchecked because there is no DNA. This CDR3 has 13 amino acids. The CDR3 spells CASGTTNTGELFF.

This chain uses TRBV7-2 with TRBJ2-1. Germline-derived CDR1 and CDR2 are SGHTA and FQGNSA. This CDR3 is built from 11 residues. The CDR3 loop is CASSPPNEQFF.

The chain couples TRBV5-1 to TRBJ2-7; without DNA, the TCRdb call of TRBD1 cannot be checked. This CDR3 region has 14 residues. Germline-derived CDR1 and CDR2 are SGHRS and YFSETQ. CDR3 sequence reads: CASSFRQGSYEQYF. The variable domain in full, with the rest retrieved from reference TRBV5-1 and TRBJ2-7, is KAGVTQTPRYLIKTRGQQVTLSCSPISGHRSVSWYQQTPGQGLQFLFEYFSETQRNKGNFPGRFSGRQFSNSRSEMNVSTLELGDSALYLCASSFRQGSYEQYFGPGTRLTVT.

J is TRBJ2-1 and V is TRBV20-1; checking the TCRdb D call of TRBD2 is not possible without DNA. There are 18 residues in the CDR3. The germline V gene has CDR1 DFQATT and CDR2 SNEGSKA (reference sequence). This CDR3 is CSATLAARGRPSYNEQFF.

The chain recombines TRBV24-1 with TRBJ1-5. Germline loops: CDR1 KGHDR, CDR2 SFDVKD. This CDR3 comprises 13 residues. CDR3 region: CATSDRGNQPQHF.

J is TRBJ2-4 and V is TRBV18; the TCRdb D gene call, TRBD2, has no DNA to confirm it. Per germline, CDR1 KGHSH and CDR2 LQKENI. This CDR3 spans 16 amino acids. This CDR3 reads CASSPNLGGGQNIQYF.

The rearrangement links TRBV6-5 to TRBJ1-1. Germline values: CDR1 MNHEY, CDR2 SVGAGI. The CDR3 contains 15 residues. CDR3 in amino acids: CASSYRGLQNTEAFF.

J is TRBJ2-7 and V is TRBV18; the TRBD2 assignment by TCRdb is unverifiable without DNA. From germline, CDR1 is KGHSH and CDR2 LQKENI. The CDR3 sequence is 15 residues long. CDR3 amino acids: CASSPIAGDSYEQYF.

The chain joins TRBV6-4 to TRBJ2-1; TCRdb returns TRBD2, unconfirmable since there is no DNA. CDR1 and CDR2 from the germline V gene are MRHNA and SNTAGT. The CDR3 is 18 amino acids. The CDR3 region is CASSGSPSGLASIDEQFF.

The rearrangement joins TRBV5-1 to TRBJ1-1; TCRdb returns TRBD1, unconfirmable since there is no DNA. The germline CDR1 and CDR2 sequences are SGHRS and YFSETQ. This CDR3 comprises 15 residues. The CDR3 region is CASSLLQGMNTEAFF.

V is TRBV27 and J is TRBJ2-1; TCRdb returns TRBD1, unconfirmable since there is no DNA. The germline V gene has CDR1 MNHEY and CDR2 SMNVEV (reference sequence). This CDR3 has 16 amino acids. CDR3 amino acids: CASRETGTGTYNEQFF.

V usage is TRBV20-1 and J usage is TRBJ1-2; TCRdb names TRBD1, which stays unverified in the absence of DNA. The CDR3 is 13 amino acids. Germline loops: CDR1 DFQATT, CDR2 SNEGSKA (reference sequence). CDR3 in amino acids: CSASPDSDYGYTF.

This chain uses TRBV5-1 with TRBJ2-1; the D call from TCRdb, TRBD1, cannot be confirmed without DNA. This CDR3 region has 12 residues. The germline CDR1 and CDR2 sequences are SGHRS and YFSETQ. The CDR3 sequence: CASSFEGGEQFF.

This chain connects TRBV12-3 or TRBV12-4 to TRBJ1-5; the D gene TCRdb calls, TRBD1, cannot be checked with no DNA. This CDR3 has 14 amino acids. CDR3 sequence: CASSWGGFTQPQHF.

The chain uses TRBV29-1 and TRBJ2-7; the D call of TRBD2 rests on TCRdb alone, since no DNA is present to check it. CDR1 SQVTM and CDR2 ANQGSEA come from the germline V gene. CDR3 length: 16 amino acids. CDR3 in amino acids: CSVGTIAGGRLNEQYF.

The chain combines TRBV25-1 with TRBJ2-7. Per the germline V gene, CDR1 is MGHDK and CDR2 is SYGVNS. The CDR3 totals 12 residues. CDR3: CASSPGYYEQYF.

The V and J genes are TRBV29-1 and TRBJ2-7. In germline, CDR1 is SQVTM, CDR2 ANQGSEA. CDR3 length: 13 residues. CDR3 loop: CSVEAEFSYEQYF.